This T cell receptor (beta chain) was captured in a study of T-cell memory formation after mild COVID-19. On this clonotype itself: Its antigen is not known.

The J segment lost 9 bases and the V segment lost 0 bases, leaving 6 bases of the junction unmatched. Germline V lookup: CDR1 SGDLS, CDR2 YYNGEE. The CDR3 length is 14 residues. Via MiXCR, TCRdb re-called the 5' RACE reads, giving one row per CDR3 protein. Found here are tens of thousands of distinct CDR3 sequences, about 15% of them singletons; the top ten hold 25% to 35%. The study, taken as a whole, reports: Among CD4+ contracting clones, most were CM and EM, and CD8+ ones EMRA.

The TCR sequence derives from an adult woman who had mild COVID-19 (a few samples of this study predate the infection). Cell type and time point are not known. Sequenced input: PBMCs or a T cell subset sorted from them (not recorded which). The genes are TRBV9 and TRBJ2-1, with TRBD1 identical over 7 bases. The CDR3 spells CASSVASGGSEQFF. CDR3 DNA sequence: TGTGCCAGCAGCGTAGCTTCAGGGGGATCTGAGCAGTTCTTC.